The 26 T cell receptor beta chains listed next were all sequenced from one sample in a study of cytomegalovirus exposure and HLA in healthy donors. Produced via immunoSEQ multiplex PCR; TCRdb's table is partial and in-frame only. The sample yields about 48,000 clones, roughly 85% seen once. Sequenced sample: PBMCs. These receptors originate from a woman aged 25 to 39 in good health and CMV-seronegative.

The CDR3: CASSPRDRDSNQPQHF. The DNA of the CDR3 is TGTGCCAGCAGTCCCCGGGACAGGGATAGCAATCAGCCCCAGCATTTT. The chain couples TRBV27 to TRBJ1-5, with TRBD1 identical over 9 bases. The junction had 5 bases not matched to a gene; V was cut back by 5 bases and J by 0 bases. The CDR3 is 16 amino acids. Germline-derived CDR1 and CDR2 are MNHEY and SMNVEV (reference sequence).

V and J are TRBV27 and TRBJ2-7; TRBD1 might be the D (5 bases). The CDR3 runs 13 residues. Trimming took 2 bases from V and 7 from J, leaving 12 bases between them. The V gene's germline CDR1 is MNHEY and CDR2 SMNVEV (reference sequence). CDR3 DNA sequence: TGTGCCAGCAGTTTAGCAACCCAGGGAGAGCAGTACTTC. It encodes CASSLATQGEQYF.

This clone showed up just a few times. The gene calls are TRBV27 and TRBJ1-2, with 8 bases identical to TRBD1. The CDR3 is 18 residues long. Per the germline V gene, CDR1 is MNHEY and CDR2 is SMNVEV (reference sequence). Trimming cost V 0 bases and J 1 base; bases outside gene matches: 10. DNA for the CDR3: TGTGCCAGCAGTTTATCCGCCCCTGCAGGGGGCTTTAACTATGGCTACACCTTC. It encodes CASSLSAPAGGFNYGYTF.

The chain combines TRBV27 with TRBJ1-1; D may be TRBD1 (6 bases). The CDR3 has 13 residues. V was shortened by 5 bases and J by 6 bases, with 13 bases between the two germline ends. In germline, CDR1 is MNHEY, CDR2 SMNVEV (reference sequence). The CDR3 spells CASSLYPGAEAFF. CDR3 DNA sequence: TGTGCCAGCAGTCTATATCCAGGGGCTGAAGCTTTCTTT.

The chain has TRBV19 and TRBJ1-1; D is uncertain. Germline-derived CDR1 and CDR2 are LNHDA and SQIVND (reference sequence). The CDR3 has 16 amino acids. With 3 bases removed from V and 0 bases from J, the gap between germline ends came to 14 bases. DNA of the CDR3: TGTGCCAGTAGTATCGCGGTGCGGAGGGTGAACACTGAAGCTTTCTTT. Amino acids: CASSIAVRRVNTEAFF.

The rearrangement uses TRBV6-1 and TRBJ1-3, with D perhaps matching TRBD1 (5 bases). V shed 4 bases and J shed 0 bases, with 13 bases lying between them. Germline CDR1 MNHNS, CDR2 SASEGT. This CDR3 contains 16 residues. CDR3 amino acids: CASSVTATISGNTIYF. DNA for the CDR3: TGTGCCAGCAGTGTGACAGCCACAATCTCTGGAAACACCATATATTTT.

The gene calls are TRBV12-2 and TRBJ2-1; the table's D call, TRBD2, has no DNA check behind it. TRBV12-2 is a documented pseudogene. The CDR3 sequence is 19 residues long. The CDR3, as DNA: TGTGCAAGTCGCTTAGGTGGGTCGCGCGGGGGATGGGGTGGGAATGAGCAGTTCTTC. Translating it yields CASRLGGSRGGWGGNEQFF.

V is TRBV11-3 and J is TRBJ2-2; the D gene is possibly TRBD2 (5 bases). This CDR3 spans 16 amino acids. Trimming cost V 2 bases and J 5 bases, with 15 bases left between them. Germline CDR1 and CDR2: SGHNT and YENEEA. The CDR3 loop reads CASSLKGGYNTGELFF. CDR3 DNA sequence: TGTGCCAGCAGCTTAAAAGGCGGGTATAATACCGGGGAGCTGTTTTTT.

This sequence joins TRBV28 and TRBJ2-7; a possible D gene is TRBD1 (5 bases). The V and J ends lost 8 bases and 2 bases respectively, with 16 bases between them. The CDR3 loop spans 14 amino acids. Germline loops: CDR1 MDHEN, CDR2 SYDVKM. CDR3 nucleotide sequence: TGTGCCAGCCGCCGCGGCCAGGGTCCCTACGAGCAGTACTTC. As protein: CASRRGQGPYEQYF. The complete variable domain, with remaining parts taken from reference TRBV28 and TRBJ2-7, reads DVKVTQSSRYLVKRTGEKVFLECVQDMDHENMFWYRQDPGLGLRLIYFSYDVKMKEKGDIPEGYSVSREKKERFSLILESASTNQTSMYLCASRRGQGPYEQYFGPGTRLTVT.

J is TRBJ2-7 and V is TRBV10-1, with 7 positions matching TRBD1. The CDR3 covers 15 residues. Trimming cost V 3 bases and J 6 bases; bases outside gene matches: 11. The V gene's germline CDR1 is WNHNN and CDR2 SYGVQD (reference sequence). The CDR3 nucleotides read TGCGCCAGCAGTGAAGGGGGACAGCCGGGCTCCGAGCAGTACTTC. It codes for CASSEGGQPGSEQYF.

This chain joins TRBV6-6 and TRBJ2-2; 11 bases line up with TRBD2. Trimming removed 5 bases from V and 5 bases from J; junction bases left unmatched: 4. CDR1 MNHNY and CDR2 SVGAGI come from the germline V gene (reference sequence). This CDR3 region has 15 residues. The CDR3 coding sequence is TGTGCCAGCAGTAGTCTAGCGGGAGGTACCGGGGAGCTGTTTTTT. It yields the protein CASSSLAGGTGELFF.

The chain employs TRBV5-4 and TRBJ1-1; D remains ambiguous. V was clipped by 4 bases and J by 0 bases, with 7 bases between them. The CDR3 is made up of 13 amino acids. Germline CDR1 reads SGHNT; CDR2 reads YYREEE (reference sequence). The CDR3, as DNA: TGTGCCAGCAGCGCACAGATGAACACTGAAGCTTTCTTT. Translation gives CASSAQMNTEAFF.

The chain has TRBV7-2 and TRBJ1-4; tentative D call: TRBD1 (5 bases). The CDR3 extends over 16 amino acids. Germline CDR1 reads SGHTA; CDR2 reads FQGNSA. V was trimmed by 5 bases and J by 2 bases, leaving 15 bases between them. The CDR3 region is CASSPQGFRTNEKLFF. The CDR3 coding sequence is TGTGCCAGCAGCCCCCAGGGTTTTAGGACTAATGAAAAACTGTTTTTT.

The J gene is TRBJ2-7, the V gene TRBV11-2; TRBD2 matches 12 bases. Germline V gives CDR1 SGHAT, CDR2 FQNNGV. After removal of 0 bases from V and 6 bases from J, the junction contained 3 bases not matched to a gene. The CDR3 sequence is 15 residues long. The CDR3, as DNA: TGTGCCAGCAGCTTAGATCTAGCGGGAGGGCTCGAGCAGTACTTC. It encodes CASSLDLAGGLEQYF. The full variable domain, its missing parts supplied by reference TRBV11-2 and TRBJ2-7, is EAGVAQSPRYKIIEKRQSVAFWCNPISGHATLYWYQQILGQGPKLLIQFQNNGVVDDSQLPKDRFSAERLKGVDSTLKIQPAKLEDSAVYLCASSLDLAGGLEQYFGPGTRLTVT.

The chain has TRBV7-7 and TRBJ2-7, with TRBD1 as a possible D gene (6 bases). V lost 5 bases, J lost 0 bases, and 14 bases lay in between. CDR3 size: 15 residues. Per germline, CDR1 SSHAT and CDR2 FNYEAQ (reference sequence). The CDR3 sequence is CASSQGLPSSYEQYF. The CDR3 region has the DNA TGTGCCAGCAGCCAGGGGTTGCCTAGCTCCTACGAGCAGTACTTC.

The CDR3 loop reads CASSEWYSYEQYF. CDR3 DNA sequence: TGTGCCAGCAGTGAATGGTACAGCTACGAGCAGTACTTC. J is TRBJ2-7 and V is TRBV2, with D unresolved. From germline, CDR1 is SNHLY and CDR2 FYNNEI. Between the trimmed V and J ends, which lost 2 bases and 3 bases, there was a span of 8 bases. The CDR3 is 13 residues long.

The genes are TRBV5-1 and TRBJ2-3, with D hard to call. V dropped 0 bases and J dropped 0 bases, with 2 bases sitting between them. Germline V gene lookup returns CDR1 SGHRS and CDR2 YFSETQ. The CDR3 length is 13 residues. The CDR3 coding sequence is TGCGCCAGCAGCTTGGCTAGCACAGATACGCAGTATTTT. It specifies CASSLASTDTQYF. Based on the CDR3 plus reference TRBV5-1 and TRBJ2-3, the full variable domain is KAGVTQTPRYLIKTRGQQVTLSCSPISGHRSVSWYQQTPGQGLQFLFEYFSETQRNKGNFPGRFSGRQFSNSRSEMNVSTLELGDSALYLCASSLASTDTQYFGPGTRLTVL.

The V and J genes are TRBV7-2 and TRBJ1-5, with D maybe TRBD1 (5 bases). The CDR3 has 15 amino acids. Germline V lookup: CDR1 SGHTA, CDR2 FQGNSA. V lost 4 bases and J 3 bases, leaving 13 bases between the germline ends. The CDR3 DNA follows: TGTGCCAGCAGCTCCGGACGGGACTACAATCAGCCCCAGCATTTT. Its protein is CASSSGRDYNQPQHF.

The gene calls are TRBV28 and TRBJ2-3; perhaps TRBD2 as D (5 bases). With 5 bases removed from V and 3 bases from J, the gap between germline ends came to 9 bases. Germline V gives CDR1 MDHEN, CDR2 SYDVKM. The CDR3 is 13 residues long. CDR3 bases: TGTGCCAGCAGTGAGGGCCGGACAGATACGCAGTATTTT. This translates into CASSEGRTDTQYF.

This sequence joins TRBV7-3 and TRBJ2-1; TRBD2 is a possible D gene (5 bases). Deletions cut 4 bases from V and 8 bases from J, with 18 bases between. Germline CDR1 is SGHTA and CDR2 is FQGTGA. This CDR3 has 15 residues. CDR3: CASSSSSASYDEQFF. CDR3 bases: TGTGCCAGCAGCTCTTCGTCGGCTAGCTATGATGAGCAGTTCTTC. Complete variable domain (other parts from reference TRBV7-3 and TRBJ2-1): GAGVSQTPSNKVTEKGKYVELRCDPISGHTALYWYRQSLGQGPEFLIYFQGTGAADDSGLPNDRFFAVRPEGSVSTLKIQRTERGDSAVYLCASSSSSASYDEQFFGPGTRLTVL.

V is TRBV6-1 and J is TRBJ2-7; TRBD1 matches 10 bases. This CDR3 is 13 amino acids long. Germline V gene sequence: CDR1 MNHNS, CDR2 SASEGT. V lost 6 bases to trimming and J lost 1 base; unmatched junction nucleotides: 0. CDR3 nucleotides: TGTGCCAGCAGGGACAGGGGGTCCTACGAGCAGTACTTC. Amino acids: CASRDRGSYEQYF.

The CDR3 coding sequence is TGTGCCAGCAGTTATGGGGCTCGCACCGGGGAGCTGTTTTTT. Its protein is CASSYGARTGELFF. The chain links TRBV27 to TRBJ2-2; D perhaps matches TRBD1 (5 bases). The germline gives CDR1 MNHEY, CDR2 SMNVEV (reference sequence). CDR3 length equals 14 residues. V lost 4 bases, J lost 4 bases, and 10 bases lay in between.

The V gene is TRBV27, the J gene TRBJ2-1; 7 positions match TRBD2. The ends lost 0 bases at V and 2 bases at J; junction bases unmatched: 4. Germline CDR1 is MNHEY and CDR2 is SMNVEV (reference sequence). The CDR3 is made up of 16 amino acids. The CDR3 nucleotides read TGTGCCAGCAGTTTATCGGCGGGAGAGGCCTACAATGAGCAGTTCTTC. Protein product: CASSLSAGEAYNEQFF.

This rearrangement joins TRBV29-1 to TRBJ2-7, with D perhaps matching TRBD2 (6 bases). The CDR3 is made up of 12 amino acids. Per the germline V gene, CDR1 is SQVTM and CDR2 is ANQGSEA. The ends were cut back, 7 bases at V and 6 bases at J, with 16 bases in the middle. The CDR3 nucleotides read TGCAGCGCCCGGGACTCCTGGCGCGAGCAGTACTTC. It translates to CSARDSWREQYF.

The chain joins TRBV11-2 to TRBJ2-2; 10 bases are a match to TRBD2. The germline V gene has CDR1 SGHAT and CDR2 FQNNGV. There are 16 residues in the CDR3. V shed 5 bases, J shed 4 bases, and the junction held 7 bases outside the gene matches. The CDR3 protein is CASSPLAGGGTGELFF. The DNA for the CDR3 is TGTGCCAGCAGCCCTTTAGCGGGAGGTGGCACCGGGGAGCTGTTTTTT. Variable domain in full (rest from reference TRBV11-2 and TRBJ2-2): EAGVAQSPRYKIIEKRQSVAFWCNPISGHATLYWYQQILGQGPKLLIQFQNNGVVDDSQLPKDRFSAERLKGVDSTLKIQPAKLEDSAVYLCASSPLAGGGTGELFFGEGSRLTVL.

The CDR3 DNA reads TGCAGCGTTCACCGTCCGGGACTAGCGGTCTACGAGCAGTACTTC. It translates to CSVHRPGLAVYEQYF. J is TRBJ2-7 and V is TRBV29-1; TRBD2 matches 11 bases. Per germline, CDR1 SQVTM and CDR2 ANQGSEA. This CDR3 comprises 15 residues. V gave up 5 bases and J gave up 3 bases; unmatched junction bases: 9.